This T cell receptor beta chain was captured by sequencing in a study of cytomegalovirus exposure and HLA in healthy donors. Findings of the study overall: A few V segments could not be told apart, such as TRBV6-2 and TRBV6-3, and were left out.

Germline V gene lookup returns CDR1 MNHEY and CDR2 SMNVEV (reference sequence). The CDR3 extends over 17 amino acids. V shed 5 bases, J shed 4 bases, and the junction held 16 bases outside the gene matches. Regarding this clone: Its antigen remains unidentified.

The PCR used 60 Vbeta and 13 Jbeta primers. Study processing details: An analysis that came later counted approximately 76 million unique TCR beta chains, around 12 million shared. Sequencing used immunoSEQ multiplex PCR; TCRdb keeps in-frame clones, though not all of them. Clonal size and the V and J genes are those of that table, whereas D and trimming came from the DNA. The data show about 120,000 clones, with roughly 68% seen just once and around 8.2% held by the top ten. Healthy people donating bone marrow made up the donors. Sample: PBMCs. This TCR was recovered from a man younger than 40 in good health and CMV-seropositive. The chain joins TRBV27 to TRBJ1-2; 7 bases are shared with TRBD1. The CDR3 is CASSRTGNFQGTYGYTF. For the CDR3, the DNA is TGTGCCAGCAGTAGGACAGGAAATTTCCAAGGAACCTATGGCTACACCTTC.